Listed below are T cell receptor beta chains from one sample, sequenced in a study of vaccination effects on CD4 cells after COVID-19. These receptors' targets are unknown. Some clones are missing from TCRdb's copy, which holds only in-frame ones; the method was immunoSEQ multiplex PCR. The sample lists 35,000 to 55,000 clones; around 75% were seen once. This material consisted of CD4+ T cells from PBMCs cultured with a peptide pool, taken before COVID-19 vaccination. These receptor sequences come from a human donor who had a prior SARS-CoV-2 infection. The CDR3 runs from the conserved cysteine through the conserved F or W. Each record gives: J gene, V gene, clone size, D gene, CDR3 DNA, CDR3 protein. The D gene is left open where the match is weak. Rows give clone size only sometimes, using once, few, many, or a class for an expanded clone.

TRBJ2-7 TRBV7-8 - - TGTGCCAGCAGCTTAAAACCTTCCCGCTACGAGCAGTACTTC CASSLKPSRYEQYF
TRBJ2-7 TRBV14 - - TGTGCCAGCAGCCAAGCCGACAACTCCGAGCAGTACTTC CASSQADNSEQYF
TRBJ2-7 TRBV7-2 - - TGTGCCAGCAGCTCCACTAGGGCCCAACTCTACGAGCAGTACTTC CASSSTRAQLYEQYF
TRBJ1-6 TRBV7-6 - TRBD1 TGTGCCAGCAGCGAGGGACAGGGGCAGGGCTATAATTCACCCCTCCACTTT CASSEGQGQGYNSPLHF
TRBJ2-7 TRBV6-2/TRBV6-3 - TRBD2 TGTGCCAGCAGTCCCACGAGAACTAGCGGGAGATCTCGCGAGCAGTACTTC CASSPTRTSGRSREQYF
TRBJ2-7 TRBV5-6 - TRBD2 TGTGCCAGCAGCCAAATACTAGCGGGACGACGGGAGCAGTACTTC CASSQILAGRREQYF
TRBJ2-5 TRBV29-1 once TRBD1 TGCAGCGGAGGACAGGGGAGCGGAGAGACCCAGTACTTC CSGGQGSGETQYF
TRBJ2-1 TRBV19 - TRBD1 TGTGCCACGGGACAGGGGCAGGTAGTCTCGTTCTTC CATGQGQVVSFF
TRBJ2-5 TRBV24-1 - - TGTGCCACCAGTGATTCGCGCAGTGCCGGGGAGACCCAGTACTTC CATSDSRSAGETQYF
TRBJ2-5 TRBV9 - - TGTGCCAGCAGCGTAGGGCAGGGCGACCAAGAGACCCAGTACTTC CASSVGQGDQETQYF
TRBJ2-3 TRBV11-3 - TRBD2 TGTGCCAGCAGCTTGGGTACCGGAGCGGGAGTGTCAGATACGCAGTATTTT CASSLGTGAGVSDTQYF
TRBJ1-2 TRBV2 few - TGTGCCAGCACGTACAGGGAAGGTGGCTACACCTTC CASTYREGGYTF
TRBJ1-2 TRBV6-5 large - TGTGCCAGCGGCCTCGACAGGTCCCCCTATGGCTACACCTTC CASGLDRSPYGYTF
TRBJ1-1 TRBV6-5 - - TGTGCCAGCAGCGCCGACGGACCGAACACTGAAGCTTTCTTT CASSADGPNTEAFF
TRBJ2-3 TRBV5-1 - - TGCGCCAGCAGCTCAGCGGACCCCACAGATACGCAGTATTTT CASSSADPTDTQYF
TRBJ1-3 TRBV28 - - TGTGCCAGCAGTTTTTTAAGGGGGGACTCTGGAAACACCATATATTTT CASSFLRGDSGNTIYF
TRBJ2-2 TRBV28 once - TGTGCCAGCAGTTTATGGTCGTTCGGGGCTAGCGAATATACCACCGGGGAGCTGTTTTTT CASSLWSFGASEYTTGELFF
TRBJ2-7 TRBV13 - - TGTGCCAGCAGCTTAGGCCGAGGGACATCCTACGAGCAGTACTTC CASSLGRGTSYEQYF
TRBJ2-6 TRBV11-1 - - TGTGCCAGCAGCTTAGCGCCACGCTCTGGGGCCAACGTCCTGACTTTC CASSLAPRSGANVLTF
TRBJ2-7 TRBV2 - - TGTGCCAGCAGTGGGTTGGGCGAGCAGTACTTC CASSGLGEQYF
TRBJ2-1 TRBV12-3/TRBV12-4 few - TGTGCCAGCAGTAATAGGGGCCATGAGCAGTTCTTC CASSNRGHEQFF
TRBJ2-3 TRBV5-4 - - TGTGCCAGCAGCTTCCCGGGCCAGGGAGATACGCAGTATTTT CASSFPGQGDTQYF
TRBJ1-5 TRBV24-1 once TRBD1 TGTGCCACCTTCGAAGTTTTATTTCGGTCGACAGGGGCCTATCAGCCCCAGCATTTT CATFEVLFRSTGAYQPQHF
TRBJ2-2 TRBV10-3 few - TGTGCCATCAGTGGCGAGAACACCGGGGAGCTGTTTTTT CAISGENTGELFF
TRBJ1-1 TRBV6-5 - TRBD1 TGTGCCAGCAGTTACGACGGACAGGGGCCCCCTGAAGCTTTCTTT CASSYDGQGPPEAFF
TRBJ1-5 TRBV10-3 few - TGTGCCATCAGGGGTCAGGGAGGCGATCAGCCCCAGCATTTT CAIRGQGGDQPQHF
TRBJ2-5 TRBV5-1 - TRBD2 TGCGCCAGCAGCTTGCTAACTAGCGGGAGTATTATGGAGCAAGAGACCCAGTACTTC CASSLLTSGSIMEQETQYF
TRBJ2-5 TRBV5-8 - - TGTGCCAGCAGCTGGGGGAGACAGGTCTGGGAGACCCAGTACTTC CASSWGRQVWETQYF
TRBJ1-1 TRBV11-2 - - TGTGCCAGCAGCTTATCCCCAGGGAGCATTGAAGCTTTCTTT CASSLSPGSIEAFF
TRBJ2-5 TRBV2 - - TGTGCCAGCAGTGGGGCTGAGACCCAGTACTTC CASSGAETQYF
TRBJ2-5 TRBV11-2 - - TGTGCCAGCAGCCGTTTACAGGTACAAGAGACCCAGTACTTC CASSRLQVQETQYF
TRBJ2-7 TRBV6-5 - - TGTGCCAGCAGTTACGGCCCGAACTACGAGCAGTACTTC CASSYGPNYEQYF
TRBJ2-7 TRBV28 - TRBD1 TGTGCCAGCAGTGTGGACAGGGGGTCCGCCTACGAGCAGTACTTC CASSVDRGSAYEQYF
TRBJ2-3 TRBV19 - TRBD1 TGTGCCAGTAGTATTCAACCCAGGGGGAATGCAGATACGCAGTATTTT CASSIQPRGNADTQYF
TRBJ1-4 TRBV2 - - TGTGCCAGCGGGGGGGTAGGAAAACTGTTTTTT CASGGVGKLFF
TRBJ1-1 TRBV5-5 - - TGTGCCAGCAGCTTCGGGGCGAACACTGAAGCTTTCTTT CASSFGANTEAFF
TRBJ2-7 TRBV24-1 - - TGTGCCATTGACACCTACGAGCAGTACTTC CAIDTYEQYF
TRBJ2-1 TRBV6-6 - TRBD2 TGTGCCAGCAGTCAACGCGGCGGGGGGAGCTCCTACAATGAGCAGTTCTTC CASSQRGGGSSYNEQFF
TRBJ1-4 TRBV14 - - TGTGCCAGCAGCCAAGATACCGGTACAGCTTTGAATGAAAAACTGTTTTTT CASSQDTGTALNEKLFF
TRBJ1-2 TRBV30 - - TGTGCCTGGAGTGTGGGGGGGCATGGGTATGGCTACACCTTC CAWSVGGHGYGYTF
TRBJ2-3 TRBV30 - - TGTGCCTGGAGTGTACGACGGGGGACGCAGTATTTT CAWSVRRGTQYF
TRBJ1-2 TRBV28 - - TGTGCCAGCAGTTCTATTTACCAGGGATCTAACTATGGCTACACCTTC CASSSIYQGSNYGYTF